This T cell receptor beta chain came from a study of control samples from healthy donors and cancer patients. TCRdb keeps only in-frame clones here, not all; method: immunoSEQ multiplex PCR. The table has about 140,000 clones, about 89% seen once. From germline, CDR1 is LNHNV and CDR2 YYDKDF (reference sequence). CDR3 length: 11 amino acids. The V end lost 8 bases, the J end lost 7 bases, and 11 bases lay between the germline ends. Sequences were obtained from blood. The receptor comes from a man aged 18 to 30 in good health. The V and J genes are TRBV15 and TRBJ1-2; D is ambiguous. The CDR3 sequence: CATRGGAGYTF. Written as DNA, the CDR3 is TGTGCCACCCGCGGCGGTGCTGGCTACACCTTC. The full variable domain, its missing parts supplied by reference TRBV15 and TRBJ1-2, is DAMVIQNPRYQVTQFGKPVTLSCSQTLNHNVMYWYQQKSSQAPKLLFHYYDKDFNNEADTPDNFQSRRPNTSFCFLDIRSPGLGDTAMYLCATRGGAGYTFGSGTRLTVV.